This T cell receptor (beta chain) came from a study of OX40 agonist ivuxolimab in advanced cancers. About the study: A mean age of approximately 60 years, range 23 to 79, was recorded, and about 83% were male. Participants could have had prior anti-PD-1, anti-PD-L1 or anti-CTLA-4 therapy, and less than 45% had some.

Of note for this clone: Its antigen remains unidentified.

CDR1 SNHLY and CDR2 FYNNEI come from the germline V gene. V was clipped by 6 bases and J by 7 bases; unmatched bases: 12. The CDR3 has 15 residues. Broader study findings: At 0.1 to 3.0 mg/kg, CD4+ and CD8+ blood T cells expanded clonally by week 6.

Autoimmune disease history or systemic immunosuppression barred patients. The protocol was immunoSEQ multiplex PCR, while the TCRdb copy is restricted to in-frame clones and leaves out a portion. The sample consists of 80,000 to 100,000 clones, roughly 87% of them appearing once. The sequenced sample was CD4+ or CD8+ T cells sorted from blood, obtained in a trial of the OX40 agonist ivuxolimab. The chain employs TRBV2 and TRBJ2-1; 7 bases align to TRBD1. The TCR sequence derives from an adult with an advanced solid tumor such as melanoma, head and neck, liver or kidney cancer. The CDR3 DNA reads TGTGCCAGCAGAGAAAGGACAGGTAGTCCGAATGAGCAGTTCTTC. Translation gives CASRERTGSPNEQFF.